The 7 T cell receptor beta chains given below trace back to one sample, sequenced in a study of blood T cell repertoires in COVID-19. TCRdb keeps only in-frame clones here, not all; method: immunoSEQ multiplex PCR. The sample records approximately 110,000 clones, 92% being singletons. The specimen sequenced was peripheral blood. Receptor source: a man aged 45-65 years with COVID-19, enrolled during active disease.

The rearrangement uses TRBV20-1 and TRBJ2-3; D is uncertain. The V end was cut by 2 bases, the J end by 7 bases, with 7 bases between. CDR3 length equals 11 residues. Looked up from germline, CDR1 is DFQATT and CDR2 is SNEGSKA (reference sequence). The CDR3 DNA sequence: TGCAGTGCTAGACAACAATATACGCAGTATTTT. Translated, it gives CSARQQYTQYF.

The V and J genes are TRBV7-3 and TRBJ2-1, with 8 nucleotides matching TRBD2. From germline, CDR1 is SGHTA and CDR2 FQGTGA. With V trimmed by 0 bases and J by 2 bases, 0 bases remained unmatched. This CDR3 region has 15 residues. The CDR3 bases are TGTGCCAGCAGCTTAACTAGCGGGGCCTACAATGAGCAGTTCTTC. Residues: CASSLTSGAYNEQFF.

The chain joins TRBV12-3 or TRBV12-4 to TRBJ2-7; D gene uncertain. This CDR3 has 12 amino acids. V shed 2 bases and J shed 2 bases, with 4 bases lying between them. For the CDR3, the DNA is TGTGCCAGCAGTTTATACACCTACGAGCAGTACTTC. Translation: CASSLYTYEQYF.

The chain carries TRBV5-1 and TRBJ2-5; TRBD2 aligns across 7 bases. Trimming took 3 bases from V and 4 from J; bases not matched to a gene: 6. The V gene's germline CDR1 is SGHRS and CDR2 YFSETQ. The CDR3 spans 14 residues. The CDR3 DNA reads TGCGCCAGCAGCTCCTCGGGGGGAAGAGAGACCCAGTACTTC. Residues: CASSSSGGRETQYF.

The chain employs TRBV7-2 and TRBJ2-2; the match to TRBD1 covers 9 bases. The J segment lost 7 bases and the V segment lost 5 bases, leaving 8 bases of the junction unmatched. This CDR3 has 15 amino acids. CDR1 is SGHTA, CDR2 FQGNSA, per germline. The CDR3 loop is CASSPRDRVVGELFF. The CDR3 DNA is TGTGCCAGCAGCCCCCGGGACAGGGTAGTCGGGGAGCTGTTTTTT.

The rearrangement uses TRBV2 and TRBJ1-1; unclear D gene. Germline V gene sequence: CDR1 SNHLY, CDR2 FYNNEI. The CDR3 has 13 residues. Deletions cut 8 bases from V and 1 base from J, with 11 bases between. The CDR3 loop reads CASLSGRNTEAFF. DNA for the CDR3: TGTGCCAGCCTTTCGGGTAGGAACACTGAAGCTTTCTTT. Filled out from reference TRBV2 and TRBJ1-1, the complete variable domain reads EPEVTQTPSHQVTQMGQEVILRCVPISNHLYFYWYRQILGQKVEFLVSFYNNEISEKSEIFDDQFSVERPDGSNFTLKIRSTKLEDSAMYFCASLSGRNTEAFFGQGTRLTVV.

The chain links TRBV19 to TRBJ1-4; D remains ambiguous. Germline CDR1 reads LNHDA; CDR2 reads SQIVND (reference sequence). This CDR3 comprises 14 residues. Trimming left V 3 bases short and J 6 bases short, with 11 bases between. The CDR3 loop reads CASSIWTKDEKLFF. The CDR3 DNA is TGTGCCAGTAGTATTTGGACTAAGGATGAAAAACTGTTTTTT. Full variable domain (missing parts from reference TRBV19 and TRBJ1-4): DGGITQSPKYLFRKEGQNVTLSCEQNLNHDAMYWYRQDPGQGLRLIYYSQIVNDFQKGDIAEGYSVSREKKESFPLTVTSAQKNPTAFYLCASSIWTKDEKLFFGSGTQLSVL.